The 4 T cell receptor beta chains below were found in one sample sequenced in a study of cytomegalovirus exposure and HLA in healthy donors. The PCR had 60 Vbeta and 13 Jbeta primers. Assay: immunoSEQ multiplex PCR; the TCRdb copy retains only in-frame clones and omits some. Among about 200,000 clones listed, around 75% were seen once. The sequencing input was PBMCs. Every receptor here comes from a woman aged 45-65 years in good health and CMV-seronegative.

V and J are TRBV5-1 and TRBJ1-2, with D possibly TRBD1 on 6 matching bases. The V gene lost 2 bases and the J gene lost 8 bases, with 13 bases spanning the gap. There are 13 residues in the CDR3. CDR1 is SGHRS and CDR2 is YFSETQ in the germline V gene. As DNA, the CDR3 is TGCGCCAGCAGCTTAGGAACAGGGCAAGGCTACACCTTC. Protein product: CASSLGTGQGYTF.

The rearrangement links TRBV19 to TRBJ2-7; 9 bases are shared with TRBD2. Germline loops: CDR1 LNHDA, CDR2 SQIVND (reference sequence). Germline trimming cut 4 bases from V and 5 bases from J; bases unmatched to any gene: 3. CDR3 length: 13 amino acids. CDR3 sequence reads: CASSTGLANEQYF. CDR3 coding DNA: TGTGCCAGTAGTACGGGACTAGCTAACGAGCAGTACTTC.

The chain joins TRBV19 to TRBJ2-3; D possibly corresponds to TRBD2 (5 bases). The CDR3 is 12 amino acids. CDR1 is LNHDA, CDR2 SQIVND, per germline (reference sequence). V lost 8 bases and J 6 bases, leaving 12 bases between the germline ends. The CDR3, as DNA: TGTGCCAGTCGTCGGGGTTGGGATACGCAGTATTTT. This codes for CASRRGWDTQYF. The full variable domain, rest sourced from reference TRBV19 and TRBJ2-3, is DGGITQSPKYLFRKEGQNVTLSCEQNLNHDAMYWYRQDPGQGLRLIYYSQIVNDFQKGDIAEGYSVSREKKESFPLTVTSAQKNPTAFYLCASRRGWDTQYFGPGTRLTVL.

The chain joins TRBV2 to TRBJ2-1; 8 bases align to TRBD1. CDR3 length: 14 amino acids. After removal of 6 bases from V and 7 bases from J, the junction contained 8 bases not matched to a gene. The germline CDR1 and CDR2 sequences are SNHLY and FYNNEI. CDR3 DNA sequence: TGTGCCAGCAGGTCCCAGGGGGCGGGAAATGAGCAGTTCTTC. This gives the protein CASRSQGAGNEQFF.